This T cell receptor (beta chain) comes out of a study of blood T cell repertoires in COVID-19. At the level of the study: Some COVID-19 samples were acute and others convalescent; all came from the United States, Italy and Spain. Sample material is recorded as cDNA or gDNA derived from T cells, B-cell-depleted T cells, or PBMCs.

CDR3 length: 14 residues. The germline V and J ends were trimmed by 4 bases and 6 bases, with 16 bases remaining between them. Germline loops: CDR1 SGHDT, CDR2 YYEEEE. Here immunoSEQ multiplex PCR was the method, and the copy in TCRdb shows in-frame clones only, minus some. The sample consists of under 400,000 clones, about 87% of them appearing once. The source material was peripheral blood. This receptor was obtained from a woman between 25 and 40 years old with COVID-19, enrolled during active disease. The chain combines TRBV5-6 with TRBJ1-2; D is perhaps TRBD1 (5 bases). The CDR3 loop is CASSPGRGRNGYTF. Here the CDR3 DNA reads TGTGCCAGCAGCCCCGGGAGGGGTCGGAATGGCTACACCTTC.